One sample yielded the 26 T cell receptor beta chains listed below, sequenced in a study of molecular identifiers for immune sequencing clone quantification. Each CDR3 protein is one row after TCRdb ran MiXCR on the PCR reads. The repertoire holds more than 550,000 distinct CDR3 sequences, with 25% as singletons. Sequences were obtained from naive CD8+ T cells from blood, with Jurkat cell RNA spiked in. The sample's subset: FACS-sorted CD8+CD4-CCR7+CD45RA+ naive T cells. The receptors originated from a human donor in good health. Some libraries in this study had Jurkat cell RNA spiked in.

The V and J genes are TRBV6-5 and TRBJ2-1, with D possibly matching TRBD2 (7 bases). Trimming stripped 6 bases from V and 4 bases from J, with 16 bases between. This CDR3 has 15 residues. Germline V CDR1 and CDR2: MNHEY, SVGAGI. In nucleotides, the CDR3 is TGTGCCAGCAGCAGGGGACCGGGAGGATACAATGAGCAGTTCTTC. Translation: CASSRGPGGYNEQFF.

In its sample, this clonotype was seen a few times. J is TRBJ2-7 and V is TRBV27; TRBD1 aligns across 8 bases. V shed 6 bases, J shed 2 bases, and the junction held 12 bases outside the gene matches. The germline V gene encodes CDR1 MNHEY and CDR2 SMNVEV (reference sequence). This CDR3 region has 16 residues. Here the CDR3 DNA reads TGTGCCAGCAGCGCAATCGACAGGGGACTTACCTACGAGCAGTACTTC. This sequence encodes CASSAIDRGLTYEQYF.

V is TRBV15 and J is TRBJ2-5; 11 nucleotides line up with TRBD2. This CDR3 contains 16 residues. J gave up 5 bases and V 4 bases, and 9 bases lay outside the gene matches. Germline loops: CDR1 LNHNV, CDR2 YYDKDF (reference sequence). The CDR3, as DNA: TGTGCCACCAGCACGACTAGCGGGGTTTCCGAGGAGACCCAGTACTTC. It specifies CATSTTSGVSEETQYF.

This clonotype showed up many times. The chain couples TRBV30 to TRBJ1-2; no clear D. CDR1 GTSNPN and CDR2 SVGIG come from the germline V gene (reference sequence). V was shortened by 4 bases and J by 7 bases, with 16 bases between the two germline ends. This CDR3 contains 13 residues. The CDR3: CAWTTWANLGYTF. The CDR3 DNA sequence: TGTGCCTGGACCACTTGGGCCAACCTTGGCTACACCTTC.

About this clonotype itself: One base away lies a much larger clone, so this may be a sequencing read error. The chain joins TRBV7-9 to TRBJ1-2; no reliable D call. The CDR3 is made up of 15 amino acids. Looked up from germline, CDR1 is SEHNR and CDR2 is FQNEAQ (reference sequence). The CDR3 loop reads CASSLVGKANYGHTF. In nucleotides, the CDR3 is TGTGCCAGCAGCTTAGTTGGAAAAGCTAACTATGGCCACACCTTC.

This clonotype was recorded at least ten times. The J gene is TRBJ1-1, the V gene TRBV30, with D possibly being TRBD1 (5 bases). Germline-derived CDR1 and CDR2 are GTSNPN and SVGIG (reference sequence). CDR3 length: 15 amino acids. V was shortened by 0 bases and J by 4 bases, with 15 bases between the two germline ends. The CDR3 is CAWSVGEGYFTEAFF. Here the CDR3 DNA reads TGTGCCTGGAGTGTTGGTGAGGGGTATTTCACTGAAGCTTTCTTT.

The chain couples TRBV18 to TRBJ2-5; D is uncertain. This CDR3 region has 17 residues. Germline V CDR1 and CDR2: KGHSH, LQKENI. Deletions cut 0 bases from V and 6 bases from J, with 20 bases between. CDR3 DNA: TGTGCCAGCTCACCACCGTCGCTAGTGAACGGCTTAAAGACCCAGTACTTC. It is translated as CASSPPSLVNGLKTQYF.

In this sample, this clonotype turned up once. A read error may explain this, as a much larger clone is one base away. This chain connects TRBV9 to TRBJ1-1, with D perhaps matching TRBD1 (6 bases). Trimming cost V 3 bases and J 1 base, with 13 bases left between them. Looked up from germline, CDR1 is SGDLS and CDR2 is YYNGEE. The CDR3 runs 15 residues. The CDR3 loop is CASSAEDSTNTEAFF. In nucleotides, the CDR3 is TGTGCCAGCAGCGCTGAGGACAGCACGAACACTGAAGCTTTCTTT.

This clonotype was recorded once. CDR3 protein: CASLRQMTGTDTQYF. The DNA for the CDR3 is TGTGCCAGCCTGCGACAGATGACCGGCACAGATACGCAGTATTTT. The chain combines TRBV28 with TRBJ2-3, with a possible D match to TRBD1 (5 bases). The V end lost 8 bases, the J end lost 1 base, and 16 bases lay between the germline ends. CDR3 length equals 15 residues. The germline CDR1 and CDR2 sequences are MDHEN and SYDVKM.

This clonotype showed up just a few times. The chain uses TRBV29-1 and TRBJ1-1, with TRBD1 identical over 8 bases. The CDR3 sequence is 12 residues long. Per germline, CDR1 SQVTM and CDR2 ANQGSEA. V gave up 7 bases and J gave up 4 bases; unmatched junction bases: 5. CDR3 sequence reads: CSADRGFTEAFF. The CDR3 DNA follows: TGCAGCGCTGACAGGGGTTTCACTGAAGCTTTCTTT.

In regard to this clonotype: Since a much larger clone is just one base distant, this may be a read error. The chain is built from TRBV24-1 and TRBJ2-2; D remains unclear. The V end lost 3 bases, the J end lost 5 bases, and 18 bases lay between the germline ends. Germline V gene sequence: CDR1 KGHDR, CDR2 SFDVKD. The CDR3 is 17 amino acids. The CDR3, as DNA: TGTGCCACCAGTGATATCCCCAGGATTCTCGAGACCGGGGAGCTGTTTTTT. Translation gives CATSDIPRILETGELFF.

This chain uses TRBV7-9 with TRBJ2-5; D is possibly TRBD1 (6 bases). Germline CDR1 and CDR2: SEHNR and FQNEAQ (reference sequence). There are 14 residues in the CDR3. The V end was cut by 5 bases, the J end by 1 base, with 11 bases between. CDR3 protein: CASSLDRIQETQYF. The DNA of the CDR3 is TGTGCCAGCAGCCTCGACAGGATCCAAGAGACCCAGTACTTC.

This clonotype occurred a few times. The CDR3 region has the DNA TGTGCCAGCAGTTTATCTCCTAGGACAGGGGGCGAACCCGACACTGAAGCTTTCTTT. It codes for CASSLSPRTGGEPDTEAFF. The chain uses TRBV27 and TRBJ1-1; 11 nucleotides line up with TRBD1. This CDR3 is 19 amino acids long. Germline trimming cut 0 bases from V and 3 bases from J; bases unmatched to any gene: 12. Germline V gene data show CDR1 as MNHEY and CDR2 as SMNVEV (reference sequence).

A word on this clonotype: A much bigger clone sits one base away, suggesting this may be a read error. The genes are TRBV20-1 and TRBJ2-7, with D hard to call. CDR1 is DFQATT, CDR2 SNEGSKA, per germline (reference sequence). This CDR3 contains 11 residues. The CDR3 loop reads CSVRVGDEQYF. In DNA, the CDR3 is TGCAGTGTTAGAGTCGGCGACGAGCAGTACTTC.

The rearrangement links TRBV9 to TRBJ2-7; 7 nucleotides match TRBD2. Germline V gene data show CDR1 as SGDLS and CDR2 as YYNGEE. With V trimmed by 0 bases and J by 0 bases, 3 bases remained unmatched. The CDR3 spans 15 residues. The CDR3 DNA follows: TGTGCCAGCAGCGTAGGGGGGGGACGCTCCTACGAGCAGTACTTC. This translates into CASSVGGGRSYEQYF.

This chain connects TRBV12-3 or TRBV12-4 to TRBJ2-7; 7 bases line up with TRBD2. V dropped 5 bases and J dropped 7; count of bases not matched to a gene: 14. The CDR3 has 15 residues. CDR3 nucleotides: TGTGCCAGCAGTCTCCCGGCGGGGGTATACAGTGAGCAGTACTTC. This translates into CASSLPAGVYSEQYF.

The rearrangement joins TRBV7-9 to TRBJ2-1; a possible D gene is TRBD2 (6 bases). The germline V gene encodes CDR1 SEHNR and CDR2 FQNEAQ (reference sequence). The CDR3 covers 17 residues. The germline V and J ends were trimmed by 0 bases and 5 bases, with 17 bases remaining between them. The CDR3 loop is CASSLAPSDTENNEQFF. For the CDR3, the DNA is TGTGCCAGCAGCTTAGCTCCTAGCGACACGGAAAACAATGAGCAGTTCTTC.

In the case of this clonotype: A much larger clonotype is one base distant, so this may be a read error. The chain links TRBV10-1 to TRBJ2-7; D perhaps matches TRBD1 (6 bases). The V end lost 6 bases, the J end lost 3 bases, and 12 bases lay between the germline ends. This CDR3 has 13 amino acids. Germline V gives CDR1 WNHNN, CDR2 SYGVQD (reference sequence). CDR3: CASSSDRIYEQYF. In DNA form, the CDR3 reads TGCGCCAGCAGCTCTGACAGGATCTACGAGCAGTACTTC.

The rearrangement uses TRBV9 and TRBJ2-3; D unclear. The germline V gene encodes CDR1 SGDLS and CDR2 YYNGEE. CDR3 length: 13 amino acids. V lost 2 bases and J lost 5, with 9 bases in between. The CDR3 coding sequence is TGTGCCAGCAGCGTTAGCTATCAAGATACGCAGTATTTT. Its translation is CASSVSYQDTQYF.

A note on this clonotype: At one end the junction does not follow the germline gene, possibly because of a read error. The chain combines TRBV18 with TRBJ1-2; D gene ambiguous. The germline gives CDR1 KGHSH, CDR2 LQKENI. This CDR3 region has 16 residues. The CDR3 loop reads CARSPAQSNQLYGYTF. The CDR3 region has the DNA TGTGCCCGCTCACCGGCACAATCGAACCAGCTCTATGGCTACACCTTC.

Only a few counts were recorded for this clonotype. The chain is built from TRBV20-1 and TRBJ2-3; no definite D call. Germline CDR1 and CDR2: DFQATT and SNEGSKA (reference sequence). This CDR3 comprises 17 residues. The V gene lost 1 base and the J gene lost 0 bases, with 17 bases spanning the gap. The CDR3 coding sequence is TGCAGTGCTAGAGGTGCTTTAGGAGCCCAAAGCACAGATACGCAGTATTTT. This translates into CSARGALGAQSTDTQYF.

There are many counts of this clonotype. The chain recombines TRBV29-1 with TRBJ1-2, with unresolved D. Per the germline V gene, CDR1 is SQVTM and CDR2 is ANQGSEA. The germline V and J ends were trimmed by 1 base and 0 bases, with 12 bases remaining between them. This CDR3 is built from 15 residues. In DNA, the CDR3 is TGCAGCGTTGAAGTCGGGCCGAGTGCTAACTATGGCTACACCTTC. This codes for CSVEVGPSANYGYTF.

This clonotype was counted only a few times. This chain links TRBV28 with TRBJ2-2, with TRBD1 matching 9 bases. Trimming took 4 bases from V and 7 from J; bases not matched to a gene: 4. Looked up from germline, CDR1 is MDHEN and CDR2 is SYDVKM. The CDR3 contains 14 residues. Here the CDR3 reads CASSWTGANGELFF. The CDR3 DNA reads TGTGCCAGCAGTTGGACAGGGGCGAACGGGGAGCTGTTTTTT.

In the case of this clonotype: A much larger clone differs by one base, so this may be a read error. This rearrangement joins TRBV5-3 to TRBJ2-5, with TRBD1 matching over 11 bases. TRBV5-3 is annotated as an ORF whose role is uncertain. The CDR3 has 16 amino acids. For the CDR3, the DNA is TGTGCCAGCAGCTTGTTGGGGACAGGGGGACCGGAGACCCAGTACTTC. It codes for CASSLLGTGGPETQYF.

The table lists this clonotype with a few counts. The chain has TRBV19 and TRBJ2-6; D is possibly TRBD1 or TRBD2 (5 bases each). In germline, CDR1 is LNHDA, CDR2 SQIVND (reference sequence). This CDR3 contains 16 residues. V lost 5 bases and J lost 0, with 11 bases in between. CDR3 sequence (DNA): TGTGCCAGTAGTCGAGCAGGGAGCTCTGGGGCCAACGTCCTGACTTTC. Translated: CASSRAGSSGANVLTF.

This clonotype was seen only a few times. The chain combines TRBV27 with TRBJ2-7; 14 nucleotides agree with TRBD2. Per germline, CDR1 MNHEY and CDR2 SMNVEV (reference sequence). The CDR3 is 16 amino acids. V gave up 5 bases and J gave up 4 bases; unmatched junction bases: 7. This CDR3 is CASSPTTSGRGYEQYF. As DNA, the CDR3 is TGTGCCAGCAGTCCAACGACTAGCGGGAGGGGTTACGAGCAGTACTTC.